This T cell receptor beta chain derives from a study of CD8 T cells in Susac syndrome. From blood CD8+ and CD4+ T cells, the TCR beta chain was sequenced. RNA amounts of about 0.5 to 1 ug underwent reverse transcription with random hexamers. TCRdb ran MiXCR on the immunoSEQ multiplex PCR reads and lists one entry per CDR3 protein. The table lists fewer than 300,000 distinct CDR3 sequences, about 88% of them singletons. The CDR3 consists of 15 residues. The V and J ends lost 2 bases and 1 base respectively, with 10 bases between them. Looked up from germline, CDR1 is ENHRY and CDR2 is SYGVKD. The chain couples TRBV10-3 to TRBJ2-3; D is unresolved. This receptor was identified in a human donor with multiple sclerosis. Source material: CD8+ T cells from PBMCs. CDR3 in DNA: TGTGCCATCAGTGAGCCCGGTTCACGCACAGATACGCAGTATTTT. Its translation: CAISEPGSRTDTQYF.